The T cell receptor beta chain described here comes from a study of T cells in Graves' hyperthyroidism and ophthalmopathy (dated by TCRdb to the late 2010s). Study-wide context: Peripheral blood was collected at initial diagnosis, before any treatment. For training and testing, the 100 patients in the discovery cohort were randomly divided in a 7:3 ratio. The paper reports TCR Vbeta CDR3 sequencing of some 140 peripheral blood samples: 43 ophthalmopathy, roughly 80 hyperthyroidism and around 17 progressor patients. Prospective prediction of ophthalmopathy was tested in an independent validation cohort consisting of roughly 19 hyperthyroidism patients and around 16 patients who later progressed to ophthalmopathy. A discovery cohort of approximately 100 patients, roughly 45 with Graves' ophthalmopathy and roughly 59 with stable Graves' hyperthyroidism, was used to find distinguishing TCR V-J signatures. After sampling, hyperthyroidism patients received methimazole starting at 30 mg daily, and ophthalmopathy patients received high-dose intravenous methylprednisolone. In more than five Graves' hyperthyroidism patients, the study also compared T-cell repertoires from thyroid tissue with T-cell repertoires from blood. Study-wide findings and limitations: In cross-validation, a model built on a 13 V-J signature told ophthalmopathy apart from stable hyperthyroidism with approximately 90% sensitivity and around 84% specificity, and in testing the same model reached 80%/75%. In validation, progression to ophthalmopathy was predicted by the model with nearly 71% sensitivity and under 85% specificity, a median of about 6.8 months before onset. Most expanded thyroid clonotypes (frequency above 0.001) were also detected in blood, suggesting blood repertoires may reflect thyroid immune responses. No statistical method was used to set the sample size in advance, and investigators knew the group allocation.

This clonotype was counted only a few times. Which antigen it targets is not known. No much larger clone is present one base from it, and per-base qualities are unavailable. Including the terminal cysteine and phenylalanine, the CDR3 comprises 15 residues. Left in the record is the CDR3 DNA by itself, 45 bases read in frame from the first base. The germline V gene provides CDR1 SGHNT and CDR2 YENEEA. For this chain, trimming is 5 bases at the V end and 6 bases at the J end, and the number of junction bases without a gene match is 6. Stable Graves' hyperthyroidism was defined as no progression to ophthalmopathy during 18 months of follow-up. Hyperthyroidism patients were newly diagnosed, had a disease duration of under 2 months, and were aged 18 to 65 years. The study excluded patients with uncontrolled infections, other autoimmune diseases, pregnancy or lactation. Clinical symptoms, serum thyroxine and TRAb, thyroid ultrasound, and orbital computed tomography formed the basis for the diagnoses. PBMCs were separated from roughly 9.3 ml of fresh peripheral blood using Ficoll-Paque density gradient centrifugation. Trizol reagent was used to extract total RNA, and RNA quality was then checked on an Agilent 2100 Bioanalyzer.

TCR beta CDR3 regions were amplified from RNA transcripts. A first-round RT-PCR of the TCR CDR3 used the HTBI primer set with the Qiagen OneStep RT-PCR kit. Libraries were constructed in a second round of multiplex PCR, after which size selection and purification were carried out. Paired-end sequencing of the libraries was performed with 100 bp reads on an Illumina HiSeq2000. Per the source publication's procedure: Raw data were processed with SOAPnuke, discarding reads with adapters, uncalled bases, mean Phred below 15, or no exact constant-primer or identifier match. COPE v1.2.5 was used to merge the high-quality paired reads, and each unique nucleotide sequence was defined as a clonotype. MiTCR v1.1 was used to align the clonotypes against IMGT TRBV, TRBD and TRBJ reference segments. Analysis was restricted to V-J combinations with a frequency above 0.0001, which covered roughly 99% of repertoires. The TCS score was defined as the ratio of F50 (clonal expansion) to E x V (chaos), calculated using BLOSUM62-based TCRdist between CDR3 peptides within each V-J. Welch's t-statistics and random forest reduced 500 to 550 V-J features to 13, which were used in a naive Bayes classifier (R e1071). TCRdb reanalyzed the raw reads on its own, using fastp at Q25 for trimming and MiXCR for clone calling, and kept in-frame beta chains. Entries that share a CDR3 protein sequence are merged under the most common genes and DNA. The V and J calls were not made by the authors but by TCRdb's processing. The sample table holds approximately 400,000 distinct CDR3 sequences, of which 25% were seen once. In total, the top ten clones hold about 73% of the sample.

The sequence was obtained from a man in his fifties with Graves' hyperthyroidism. The specimen was blood. The sequence joins TRBV11-3 to TRBJ2-7; the central 14 bases match TRBD2. The CDR3 reads CASSKGLAGVPEQYF. The nucleotides are TGTGCCAGCAGCAAGGGACTAGCGGGAGTCCCCGAGCAGTACTTC.